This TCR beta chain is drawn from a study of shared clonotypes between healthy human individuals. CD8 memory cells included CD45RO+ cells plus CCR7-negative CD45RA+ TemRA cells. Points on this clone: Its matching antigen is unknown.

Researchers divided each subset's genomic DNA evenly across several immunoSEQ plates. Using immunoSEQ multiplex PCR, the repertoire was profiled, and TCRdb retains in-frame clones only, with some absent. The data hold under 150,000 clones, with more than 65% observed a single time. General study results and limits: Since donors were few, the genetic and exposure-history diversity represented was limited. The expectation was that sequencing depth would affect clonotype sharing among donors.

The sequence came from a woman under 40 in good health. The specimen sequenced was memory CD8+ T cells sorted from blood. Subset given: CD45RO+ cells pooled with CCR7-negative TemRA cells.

The CDR3 sequence is CASSLAPGRWGDGSYEQYF. In DNA form, the CDR3 reads TGTGCCAGCAGTTTAGCCCCTGGTCGGTGGGGAGACGGCTCCTACGAGCAGTACTTC. The J gene is TRBJ2-7, the V gene TRBV27, with D perhaps matching TRBD2 (5 bases). The V gene lost 2 bases and the J gene lost 0 bases, with 23 bases spanning the gap. There are 19 residues in the CDR3. CDR1 and CDR2 (germline): MNHEY, SMNVEV (reference sequence).